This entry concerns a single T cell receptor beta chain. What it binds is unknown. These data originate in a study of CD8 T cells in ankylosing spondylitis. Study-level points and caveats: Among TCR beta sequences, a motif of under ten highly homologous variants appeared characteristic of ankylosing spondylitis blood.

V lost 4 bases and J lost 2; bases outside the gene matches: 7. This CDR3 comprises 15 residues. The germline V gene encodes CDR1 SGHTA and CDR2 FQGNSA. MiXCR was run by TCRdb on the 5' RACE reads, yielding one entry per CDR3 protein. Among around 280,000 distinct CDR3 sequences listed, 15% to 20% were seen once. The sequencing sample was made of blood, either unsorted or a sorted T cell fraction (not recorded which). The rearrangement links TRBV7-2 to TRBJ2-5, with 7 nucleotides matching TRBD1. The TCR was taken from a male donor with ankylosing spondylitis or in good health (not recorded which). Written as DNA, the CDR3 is TGTGCCAGCAGCTCCAGGACAGGTTCGCAAGAGACCCAGTACTTC. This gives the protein CASSSRTGSQETQYF.